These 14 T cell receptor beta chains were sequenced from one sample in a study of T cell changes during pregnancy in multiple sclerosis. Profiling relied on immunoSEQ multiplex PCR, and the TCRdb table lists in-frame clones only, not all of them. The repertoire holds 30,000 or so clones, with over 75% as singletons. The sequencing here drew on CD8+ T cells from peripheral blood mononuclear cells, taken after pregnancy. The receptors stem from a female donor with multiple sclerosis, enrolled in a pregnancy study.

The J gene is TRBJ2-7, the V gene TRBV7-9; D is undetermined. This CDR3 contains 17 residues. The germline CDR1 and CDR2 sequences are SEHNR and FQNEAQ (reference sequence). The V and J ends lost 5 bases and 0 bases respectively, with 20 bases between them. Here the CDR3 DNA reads TGTGCCAGCAGCCTTGGGTCGCGGAATACTTACTCCTACGAGCAGTACTTC. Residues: CASSLGSRNTYSYEQYF.

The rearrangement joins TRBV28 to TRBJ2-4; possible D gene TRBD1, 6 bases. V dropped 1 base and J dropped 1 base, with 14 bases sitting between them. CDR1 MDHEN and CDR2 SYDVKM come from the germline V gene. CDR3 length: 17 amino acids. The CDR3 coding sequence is TGTGCCAGCAGTTTATCCCCGCAGGGGCGTGCCAAAAACATTCAGTACTTC. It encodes CASSLSPQGRAKNIQYF.

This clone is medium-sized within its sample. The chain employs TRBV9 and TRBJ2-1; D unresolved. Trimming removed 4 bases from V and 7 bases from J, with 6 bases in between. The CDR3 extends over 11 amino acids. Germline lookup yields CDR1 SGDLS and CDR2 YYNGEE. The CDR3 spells CASSSPNEQFF. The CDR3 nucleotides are TGTGCCAGCAGCTCCCCTAATGAGCAGTTCTTC.

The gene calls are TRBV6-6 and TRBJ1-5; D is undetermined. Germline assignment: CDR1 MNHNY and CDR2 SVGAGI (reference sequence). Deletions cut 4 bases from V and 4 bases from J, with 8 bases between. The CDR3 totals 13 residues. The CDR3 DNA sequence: TGTGCCAGCAGTTGGTTGAGGAATCAGCCCCAGCATTTT. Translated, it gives CASSWLRNQPQHF.

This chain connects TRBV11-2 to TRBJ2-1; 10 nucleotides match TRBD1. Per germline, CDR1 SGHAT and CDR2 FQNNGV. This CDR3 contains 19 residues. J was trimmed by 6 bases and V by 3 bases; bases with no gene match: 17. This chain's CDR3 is CASSFPRGGTGAFVNEQFF. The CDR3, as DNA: TGTGCCAGCAGCTTCCCCCGGGGGGGGACAGGGGCTTTCGTCAATGAGCAGTTCTTC.

The CDR3 region has the DNA TGCGCCAGCAGCCAAGATCTTCAGGCTCCCGAGCAGTACTTC. It is translated as CASSQDLQAPEQYF. This sequence joins TRBV4-3 and TRBJ2-7; D not resolved. This CDR3 contains 14 residues. Deletions cut 0 bases from V and 6 bases from J, with 12 bases between. Germline values: CDR1 LGHNA, CDR2 YSLEER.

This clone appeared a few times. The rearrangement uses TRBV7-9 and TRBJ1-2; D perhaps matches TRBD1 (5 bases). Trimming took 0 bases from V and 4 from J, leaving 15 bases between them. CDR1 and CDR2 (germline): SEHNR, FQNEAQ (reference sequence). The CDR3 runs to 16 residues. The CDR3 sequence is CASSLALDGGGYGYTF. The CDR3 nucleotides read TGTGCCAGCAGCTTAGCGCTCGACGGGGGTGGCTATGGCTACACCTTC. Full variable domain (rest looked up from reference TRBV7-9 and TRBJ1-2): DTGVSQNPRHKITKRGQNVTFRCDPISEHNRLYWYRQTLGQGPEFLTYFQNEAQLEKSRLLSDRFSAERPKGSFSTLEIQRTEQGDSAMYLCASSLALDGGGYGYTFGSGTRLTVV.

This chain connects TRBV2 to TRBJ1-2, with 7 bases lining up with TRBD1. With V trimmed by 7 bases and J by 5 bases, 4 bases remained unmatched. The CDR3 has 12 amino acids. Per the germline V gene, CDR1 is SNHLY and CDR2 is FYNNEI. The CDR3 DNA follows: TGTGCCAGCACCGGGACAGTTTATGGCTACACCTTC. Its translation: CASTGTVYGYTF.

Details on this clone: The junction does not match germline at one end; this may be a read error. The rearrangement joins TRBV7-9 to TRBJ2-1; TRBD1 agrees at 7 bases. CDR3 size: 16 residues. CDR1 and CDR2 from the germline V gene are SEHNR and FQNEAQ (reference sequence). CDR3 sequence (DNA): TGTGCCAGCAGCCTAGCAACAGGGGTGGTGGTCGATGAGCAGTTCTTC. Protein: CASSLATGVVVDEQFF. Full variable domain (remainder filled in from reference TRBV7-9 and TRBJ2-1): DTGVSQNPRHKITKRGQNVTFRCDPISEHNRLYWYRQTLGQGPEFLTYFQNEAQLEKSRLLSDRFSAERPKGSFSTLEIQRTEQGDSAMYLCASSLATGVVVDEQFFGPGTRLTVL.

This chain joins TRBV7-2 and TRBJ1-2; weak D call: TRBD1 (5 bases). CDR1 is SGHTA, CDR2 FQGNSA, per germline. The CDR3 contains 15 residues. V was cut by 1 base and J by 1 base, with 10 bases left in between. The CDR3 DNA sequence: TGTGCCAGCAGCTTAGGTCCAGGGATTAACTATGGCTACACCTTC. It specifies CASSLGPGINYGYTF.

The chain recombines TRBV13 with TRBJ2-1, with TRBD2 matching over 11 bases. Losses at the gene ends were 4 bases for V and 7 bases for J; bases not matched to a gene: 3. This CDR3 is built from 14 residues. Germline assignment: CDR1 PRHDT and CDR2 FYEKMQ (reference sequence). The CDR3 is CASSSGLAGNEQFF. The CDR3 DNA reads TGTGCCAGCAGCTCCGGACTAGCGGGTAATGAGCAGTTCTTC.

Here the CDR3 reads CASSFSAREDTEQYF. The DNA for the CDR3 is TGTGCCAGCAGCTTCTCTGCCAGGGAGGACACCGAGCAGTACTTC. The chain is built from TRBV5-4 and TRBJ2-7, with D maybe TRBD2 (6 bases). The V and J ends lost 2 bases and 6 bases respectively, with 18 bases between them. The germline V gene has CDR1 SGHNT and CDR2 YYREEE (reference sequence). The CDR3 has 15 amino acids. The complete variable domain, with remaining parts taken from reference TRBV5-4 and TRBJ2-7, reads ETGVTQSPTHLIKTRGQQVTLRCSSQSGHNTVSWYQQALGQGPQFIFQYYREEENGRGNFPPRFSGLQFPNYSSELNVNALELDDSALYLCASSFSAREDTEQYFGPGTRLTVT.

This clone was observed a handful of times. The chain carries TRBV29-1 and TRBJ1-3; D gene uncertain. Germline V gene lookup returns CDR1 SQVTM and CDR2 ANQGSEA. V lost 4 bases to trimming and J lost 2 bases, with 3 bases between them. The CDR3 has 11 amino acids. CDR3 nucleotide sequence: TGCAGCGTTGTAGCTGGAAACACCATATATTTT. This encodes CSVVAGNTIYF.

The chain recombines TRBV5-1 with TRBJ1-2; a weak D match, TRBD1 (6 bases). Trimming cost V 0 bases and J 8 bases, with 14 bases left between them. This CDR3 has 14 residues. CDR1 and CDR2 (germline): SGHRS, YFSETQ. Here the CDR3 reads CASSLVTGLGGYTF. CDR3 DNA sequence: TGCGCCAGCAGCTTGGTGACAGGACTTGGGGGCTACACCTTC.